This T cell receptor (beta chain) derives from a study of T cell changes during pregnancy in multiple sclerosis (dated 2019 in TCRdb). About the investigation overall: The study looked at changes in the T cell repertoire across pregnancy in women with multiple sclerosis.

About this clone itself: The antigen this receptor binds is unknown. It has no much larger one-base neighbor in the sample; base qualities were not kept.

The library was built by means of the immunoSEQ multiplex PCR assay. TCRdb re-hosts the immuneACCESS table, in-frame sequences only. Its copies lack some clones; in the studies checked, an unresolved V gene accounts for under half of them, and the cause for the rest is not known. The sample records 50,000 to 75,000 clones, roughly 92% of which are singletons. About 2.6% of the sample lies in the top ten. CDR1 and CDR2 (MGHRA, YSYEKL) derive from the germline V gene. The junction shows trimming of 0 bases on V and 4 bases on J, plus 15 bases between the germline ends. Measured from the cysteine to the phenylalanine, the CDR3 is 16 residues long. Only CDR3 DNA is held: 48 bases, read in frame from base 1.

The chain is encoded by TRBV4-1 joined to TRBJ1-2; possibly the D gene is TRBD1, per 5 matching bases. The sample was CD8+ T cells from peripheral blood mononuclear cells, taken in the third trimester of pregnancy. The clonotype originates from a female donor with multiple sclerosis, enrolled in a pregnancy study. The nucleotide sequence reads TGCGCCAGCAGCCAAGACGGCGGTGGGGCTATCTATGGCTACACCTTC. Its protein product is CASSQDGGGAIYGYTF.